Following are 3 T cell receptor beta chains from one sample sequenced in a study of STAT5B mutations in CD4+ large granular lymphocyte leukemia. TCRdb's copy holds only in-frame clones and misses some; the assay was immunoSEQ multiplex PCR. Of around 31,000 clones detected, less than 80% appear once; the ten largest clones hold 1.1%. The specimen was CD4+ T cells from blood buffy coats. These receptors came from a human donor in good health.

This clone was detected only a few times. The V gene is TRBV19, the J gene TRBJ1-4, with 7 bases fitting TRBD1. CDR1 and CDR2 (germline): LNHDA, SQIVND (reference sequence). This CDR3 region has 15 residues. V shed 5 bases and J 7 bases; nucleotides not matched to a gene: 10. DNA of the CDR3: TGTGCCAGTAGTCCAGACAGGGTGATTGGTGAAAAACTGTTTTTT. Translation gives CASSPDRVIGEKLFF.

The V gene is TRBV7-9, the J gene TRBJ2-5; D is perhaps TRBD2 (5 bases). This CDR3 has 16 amino acids. The V gene's germline CDR1 is SEHNR and CDR2 FQNEAQ (reference sequence). V was clipped by 5 bases and J by 2 bases, with 18 bases between them. CDR3: CASSPYPRGRQETQYF. In DNA, the CDR3 is TGTGCCAGCAGCCCCTACCCCCGAGGGCGGCAAGAGACCCAGTACTTC.

This chain links TRBV2 with TRBJ1-4; weak D call: TRBD1 (5 bases). The germline CDR1 and CDR2 sequences are SNHLY and FYNNEI. V was clipped by 0 bases and J by 8 bases, with 16 bases between them. This CDR3 is 16 amino acids long. CDR3 in DNA: TGTGCCAGCAGTGAAGCGGGGAGGGCGAGGGGCGAAAAACTGTTTTTT. As protein: CASSEAGRARGEKLFF.